The clone carrying this T cell receptor (beta chain) was observed at least ten times. Its antigen is still unknown. This specimen comes from a study of T cells after posttransplantation cyclophosphamide. Study-wide results and caveats: After PTCy, TRB diversity resembled that of CNI/methotrexate controls.

Produced via immunoSEQ multiplex PCR; TCRdb's table is partial and in-frame only. The sample was found to contain fewer than 55,000 clones, and every one recurs. This CDR3 is built from 16 residues. CDR1 SEHNR and CDR2 FQNEAQ come from the germline V gene (reference sequence). The V and J ends lost 5 bases and 4 bases, in that order; junction bases with no gene match: 8. The sequence derives from a man aged 35-49 years in good health, CMV-negative, and a related stem cell transplant donor. V is TRBV7-9 and J is TRBJ2-2; 9 nucleotides line up with TRBD1. Sequencing was done on a sample of PBMCs. This CDR3 reads CASSPGTGRSTGELFF. Here the CDR3 DNA reads TGTGCCAGCAGCCCTGGGACAGGGCGTAGCACCGGGGAGCTGTTTTTT.